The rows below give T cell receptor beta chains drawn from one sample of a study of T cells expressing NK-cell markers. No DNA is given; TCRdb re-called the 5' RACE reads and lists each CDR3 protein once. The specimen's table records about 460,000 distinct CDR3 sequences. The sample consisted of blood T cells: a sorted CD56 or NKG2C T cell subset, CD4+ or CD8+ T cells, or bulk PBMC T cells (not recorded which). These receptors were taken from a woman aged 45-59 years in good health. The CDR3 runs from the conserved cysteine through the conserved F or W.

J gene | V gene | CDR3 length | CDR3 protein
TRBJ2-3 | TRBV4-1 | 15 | CASSQVSGDTDTQYF
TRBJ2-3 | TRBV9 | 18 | CASSEGSLPQGGRGTQYF
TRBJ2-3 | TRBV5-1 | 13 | CASSPGQTDTQYF
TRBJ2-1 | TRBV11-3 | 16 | CASSLDLLSSYNEQFF
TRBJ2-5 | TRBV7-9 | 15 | CASSGRSRGGETQYF
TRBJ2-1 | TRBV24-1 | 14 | CATSDPGTGLEAFF
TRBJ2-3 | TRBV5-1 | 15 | CASSLQGAVGNTQYF
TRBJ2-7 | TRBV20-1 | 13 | CSARGVATYEQYF
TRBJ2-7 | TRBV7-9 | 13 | CASSIGRTYEQYF
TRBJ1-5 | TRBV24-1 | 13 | CATSFSGNQPQHF
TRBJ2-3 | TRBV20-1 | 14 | CSANRGSALDTQYF
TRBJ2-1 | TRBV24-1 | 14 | CATTASGRGNEQFF
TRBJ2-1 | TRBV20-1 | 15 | CSAMRLAGLSNEQFF
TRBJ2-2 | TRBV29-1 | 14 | CSLRTSGNTGELFF
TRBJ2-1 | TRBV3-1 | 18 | CASSQLRGTVSSYNEQFF